A selection of T cell receptor beta chains follows, all from one sample in a study of blood T cell repertoires in COVID-19. Here immunoSEQ multiplex PCR was the method, and the copy in TCRdb shows in-frame clones only, minus some. This sample yields about 190,000 clones, of which roughly 80% are seen a single time; approximately 13% belongs to the top ten. Material for sequencing was peripheral blood. The receptors derive from a man in his forties or fifties who had recovered from COVID-19. Both conserved end residues are part of each CDR3. Fields, in order: J gene, V gene, D gene, clone size, CDR3 DNA, CDR3 protein. The D gene is left open where the match is weak. Clone sizes are given selectively: once, few, many, or a class where the clone is expanded.

J gene: TRBJ1-5
V gene: TRBV27
D gene: NA
clone size: NA
CDR3 DNA: TGTGCCAGCAGTTTTTCAGCCGGCGGGCGTCAGCCCCAGCATTTT
CDR3 protein: CASSFSAGGRQPQHF

J gene: TRBJ1-6
V gene: TRBV10-3
D gene: TRBD1
clone size: NA
CDR3 DNA: TGTGCCATCAGTCTCCGGGACAGGGTCTATAATTCACCCCTCCACTTT
CDR3 protein: CAISLRDRVYNSPLHF

J gene: TRBJ1-2
V gene: TRBV10-3
D gene: TRBD1
clone size: NA
CDR3 DNA: TGTGCCAGTGGGACAGGGGGTTTGGGCTATGGCTACACCTTC
CDR3 protein: CASGTGGLGYGYTF

J gene: TRBJ2-6
V gene: TRBV5-1
D gene: TRBD2
clone size: NA
CDR3 DNA: TGCGCCAGCAGCATAGGGACTAGCGGGAGTGTCGGTGGGGCCAACGTCCTGACTTTC
CDR3 protein: CASSIGTSGSVGGANVLTF

J gene: TRBJ1-1
V gene: TRBV6-5
D gene: NA
clone size: NA
CDR3 DNA: TGTGCCAGCAGTTACTCAGGGAGTAACACTGAAGCTTTCTTT
CDR3 protein: CASSYSGSNTEAFF

J gene: TRBJ1-4
V gene: TRBV7-9
D gene: TRBD1
clone size: once
CDR3 DNA: TGTGCCAGCAGCACCCTACAGGGGATGCGTGAAAAACTGTTTTTT
CDR3 protein: CASSTLQGMREKLFF

J gene: TRBJ2-7
V gene: TRBV28
D gene: TRBD1
clone size: NA
CDR3 DNA: TGTGCCAGCAGTGAAAACAGGGGGCCTATCTCCTACGAGCAGTACTTC
CDR3 protein: CASSENRGPISYEQYF

J gene: TRBJ2-1
V gene: TRBV10-3
D gene: TRBD1
clone size: once
CDR3 DNA: TGTGCCATCAGCCCCTTCCCGGGACAGGACCCTAACTCCTACAATGAGCAGTTCTTC
CDR3 protein: CAISPFPGQDPNSYNEQFF

J gene: TRBJ2-7
V gene: TRBV7-2
D gene: NA
clone size: NA
CDR3 DNA: TGTGCCAGCAGCCCGTTTACTGACTCCTACGAGCAGTACTTC
CDR3 protein: CASSPFTDSYEQYF

J gene: TRBJ2-1
V gene: TRBV4-1
D gene: NA
clone size: NA
CDR3 DNA: TGCGCCAGCTCATCGGGACTCCCCTTGGATGAGCAGTTCTTC
CDR3 protein: CASSSGLPLDEQFF

J gene: TRBJ2-2
V gene: TRBV9
D gene: TRBD2
clone size: NA
CDR3 DNA: TGTGCCAGCAGCGTTTCAGCGGGAGCGAACACCGGGGAGCTGTTTTTT
CDR3 protein: CASSVSAGANTGELFF

J gene: TRBJ2-5
V gene: TRBV6-5
D gene: NA
clone size: NA
CDR3 DNA: TGTGCCAGCAGGAAAGGGACTTCAGAGACCCAGTACTTC
CDR3 protein: CASRKGTSETQYF

J gene: TRBJ2-1
V gene: TRBV27
D gene: TRBD2
clone size: NA
CDR3 DNA: TGTGCCAGCAGTCCTCTGGGGGGTCGGGGGGAAGGCTTCTTC
CDR3 protein: CASSPLGGRGEGFF

J gene: TRBJ1-1
V gene: TRBV24-1
D gene: NA
clone size: few
CDR3 DNA: TGTGCCACCAGTCCTGGAGGGAGGGCGAACACTGAAGCTTTCTTT
CDR3 protein: CATSPGGRANTEAFF

J gene: TRBJ2-1
V gene: TRBV3-1/TRBV3-2
D gene: TRBD2
clone size: NA
CDR3 DNA: TGTGCCAGCAGCCAAGGGCTAGCGGACTACAATGAGCAGTTCTTC
CDR3 protein: CASSQGLADYNEQFF

J gene: TRBJ1-4
V gene: TRBV4-3
D gene: NA
clone size: NA
CDR3 DNA: TGCGCCAGCAGCCTCCTCGGGGGTCCTAATGAAAAACTGTTTTTT
CDR3 protein: CASSLLGGPNEKLFF

J gene: TRBJ2-7
V gene: TRBV5-1
D gene: NA
clone size: NA
CDR3 DNA: TGCGCCAGCAGCTCAGGGGACCCCTACGAGCAGTACTTC
CDR3 protein: CASSSGDPYEQYF

J gene: TRBJ1-1
V gene: TRBV6-2/TRBV6-3
D gene: TRBD1
clone size: NA
CDR3 DNA: TGTGCCAGCAGTTACGACCGGGACAGGGGGCCCACTGAAGCTTTCTTT
CDR3 protein: CASSYDRDRGPTEAFF

J gene: TRBJ2-1
V gene: TRBV24-1
D gene: NA
clone size: NA
CDR3 DNA: TGTGCCACCAGAGCGGACAATGAGCAGTTCTTC
CDR3 protein: CATRADNEQFF

J gene: TRBJ1-1
V gene: TRBV5-1
D gene: TRBD1
clone size: NA
CDR3 DNA: TGCGCCAGCAGCCTTGGGAGACAGGGACGGACTGAAGCTTTCTTT
CDR3 protein: CASSLGRQGRTEAFF

J gene: TRBJ1-1
V gene: TRBV7-2
D gene: NA
clone size: NA
CDR3 DNA: TGTGCCAGCAGCTTAGGGGGGCGGGAGACTGAAGCTTTCTTT
CDR3 protein: CASSLGGRETEAFF

J gene: TRBJ2-6
V gene: TRBV11-2
D gene: TRBD2
clone size: NA
CDR3 DNA: TGTGCCAGCAGCCCCTGGGGGGGGGCTGGGGCCAACGTCCTGACTTTC
CDR3 protein: CASSPWGGAGANVLTF

J gene: TRBJ2-3
V gene: TRBV6-1
D gene: TRBD2
clone size: NA
CDR3 DNA: TGTGCCAGCAGTGGAGGTAGCGGGAGGGGAACAGATACGCAGTATTTT
CDR3 protein: CASSGGSGRGTDTQYF

J gene: TRBJ1-2
V gene: TRBV5-6
D gene: TRBD1
clone size: NA
CDR3 DNA: TGTGCCAGCAGCTTGACAGGGGGGCCAGCTAACTATGGCTACACCTTC
CDR3 protein: CASSLTGGPANYGYTF

J gene: TRBJ2-7
V gene: TRBV10-2
D gene: NA
clone size: NA
CDR3 DNA: TGCGCCAGCAGAGGGGGACGGTCGATCTCCTACGAGCAGTACTTC
CDR3 protein: CASRGGRSISYEQYF